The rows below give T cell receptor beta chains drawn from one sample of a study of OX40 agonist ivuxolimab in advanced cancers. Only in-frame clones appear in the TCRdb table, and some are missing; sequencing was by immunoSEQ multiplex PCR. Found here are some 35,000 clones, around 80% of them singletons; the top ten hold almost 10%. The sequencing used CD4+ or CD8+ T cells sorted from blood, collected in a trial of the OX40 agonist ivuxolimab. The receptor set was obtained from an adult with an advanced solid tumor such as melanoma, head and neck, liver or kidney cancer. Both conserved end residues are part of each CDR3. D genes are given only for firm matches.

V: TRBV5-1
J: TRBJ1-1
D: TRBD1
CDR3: CASSLARGLVTEAFF

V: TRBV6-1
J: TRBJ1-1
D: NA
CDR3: CASSGRSHTEAFF

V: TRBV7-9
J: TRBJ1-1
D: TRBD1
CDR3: CASSPRGRNTEAFF

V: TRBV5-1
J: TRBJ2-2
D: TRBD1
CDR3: CASSSSTGGTTGELFF

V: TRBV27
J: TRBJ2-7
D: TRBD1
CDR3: CASSHYRDRTRDEQYF

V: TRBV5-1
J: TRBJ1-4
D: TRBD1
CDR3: CASSLTGWTGEGEKLFF

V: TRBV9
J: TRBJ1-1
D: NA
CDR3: CASSVGRQVNTEAFF

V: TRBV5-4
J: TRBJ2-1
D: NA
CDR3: CASSLWGPGAHEQFF

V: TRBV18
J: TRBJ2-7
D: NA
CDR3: CASSLGTDFYEQYF

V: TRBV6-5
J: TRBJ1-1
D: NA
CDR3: CASSGRGVGTEAFF

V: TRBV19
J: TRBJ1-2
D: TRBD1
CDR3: CASSSNRGAYNYGYTF

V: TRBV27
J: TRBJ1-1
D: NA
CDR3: CASSSLTALNTEAFF

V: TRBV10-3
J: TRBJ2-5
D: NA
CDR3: CAISEGLQETQYF

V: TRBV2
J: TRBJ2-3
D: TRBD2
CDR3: CASSAKGAGISTDTQYF

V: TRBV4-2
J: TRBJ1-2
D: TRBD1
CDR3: CASSQVDRGLDGYTF

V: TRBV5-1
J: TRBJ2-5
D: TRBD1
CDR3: CASSSRQGVGETQYF

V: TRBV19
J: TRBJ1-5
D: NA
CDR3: CASSIGKQGQPQHF

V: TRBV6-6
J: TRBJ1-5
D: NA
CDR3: CASSSGGWVSNQPQHF

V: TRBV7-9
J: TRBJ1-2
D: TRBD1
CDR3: CASSLRGDSYGYTF

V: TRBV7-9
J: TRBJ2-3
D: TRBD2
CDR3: CASSLGLAGGPSTDTQYF

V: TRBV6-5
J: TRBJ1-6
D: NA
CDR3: CASSYSFTAYNSPLHF

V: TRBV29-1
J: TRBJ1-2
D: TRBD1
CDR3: CSVRTGAQANYGYTF